This T cell receptor (beta chain) was obtained from a study of T cells after yellow fever vaccination. Germline V gene lookup returns CDR1 SGHTA and CDR2 FQGTGA. The ends lost 5 bases at V and 3 bases at J; junction bases unmatched: 6. The CDR3 is 15 amino acids. This clonotype was seen at least ten times. TCRdb reprocessed the 5' RACE reads with MiXCR, giving one entry per CDR3 protein. Altogether 100,000 to 150,000 distinct CDR3 sequences are present, nearly 7.5% being singletons, with the ten largest covering 2.5%. The material sequenced was CD4+ T cells sorted from PBMCs, taken more than 8 days after the first yellow fever vaccination. The J gene is TRBJ2-7, the V gene TRBV7-3, with 11 bases lining up with TRBD2. The sequence was obtained from a man younger than 35 who received the YFV17D yellow fever vaccine. The CDR3 spells CASSARLAGYYEQYF. CDR3 sequence (DNA): TGTGCCAGCAGCGCTCGACTAGCGGGGTACTACGAGCAGTACTTC.